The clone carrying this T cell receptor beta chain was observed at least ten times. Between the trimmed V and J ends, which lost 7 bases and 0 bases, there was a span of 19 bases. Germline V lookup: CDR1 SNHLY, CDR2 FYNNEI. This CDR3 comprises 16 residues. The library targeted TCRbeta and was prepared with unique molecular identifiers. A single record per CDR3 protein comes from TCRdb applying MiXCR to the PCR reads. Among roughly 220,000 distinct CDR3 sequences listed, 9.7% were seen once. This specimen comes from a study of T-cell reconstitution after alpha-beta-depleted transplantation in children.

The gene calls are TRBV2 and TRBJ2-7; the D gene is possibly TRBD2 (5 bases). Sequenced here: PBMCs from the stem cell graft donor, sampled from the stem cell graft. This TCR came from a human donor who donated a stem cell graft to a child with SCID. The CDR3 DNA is TGTGCCAGCACTAGCCTCAGTGAGAGTACCTCCTACGAGCAGTACTTC. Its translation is CASTSLSESTSYEQYF.